This T cell receptor beta chain stems from a study of blood T cell repertoires in COVID-19. This CDR3 region has 17 residues. Trimming took 6 bases from V and 0 from J, leaving 15 bases between them. CDR1 and CDR2 (germline): MDHEN, SYDVKM. Clones were read by immunoSEQ multiplex PCR, and TCRdb kept only the in-frame ones, dropping some. The top ten hold more than 8% of the sample, which has about 68,000 clones, 86% seen once. The source is a man aged 25-45 years with acute or convalescent COVID-19. Input material: peripheral blood. The chain combines TRBV28 with TRBJ2-6; D is unresolved. The CDR3 region has the DNA TGTGCCAGCAGACCCGCAGGCCCGAACTCTGGGGCCAACGTCCTGACTTTC. Encoded protein: CASRPAGPNSGANVLTF.